A single sample gave rise to the 8 T cell receptor beta chains below, sequenced in a study of OX40 agonist ivuxolimab in advanced cancers. Here immunoSEQ multiplex PCR was the method, and the copy in TCRdb shows in-frame clones only, minus some. The repertoire holds tens of thousands of clones, over 80% seen once, with around 1.8% in the top ten. Sequenced material: CD4+ or CD8+ T cells sorted from blood, taken in a trial of the OX40 agonist ivuxolimab. All receptors derive from an adult with an advanced solid tumor such as melanoma, head and neck, liver or kidney cancer.

The chain recombines TRBV28 with TRBJ1-2; D possibly corresponds to TRBD1 (5 bases). This CDR3 is 15 amino acids long. From germline, CDR1 is MDHEN and CDR2 SYDVKM. V lost 6 bases and J lost 6, with 20 bases in between. As DNA, the CDR3 is TGTGCCAGCAGACCCCCGGGACTTTTGATTCATGGCTACACCTTC. This gives the protein CASRPPGLLIHGYTF.

This clone was seen just once. The chain employs TRBV6-4 and TRBJ1-4; 8 nucleotides align to TRBD1. Unmatched junction bases numbered 6, after V lost 5 bases and J lost 7 bases. The CDR3 contains 14 residues. CDR1 and CDR2 from the germline V gene are MRHNA and SNTAGT. CDR3 amino acids: CASSRDRGGEKLFF. CDR3 nucleotides: TGTGCCAGCAGTCGTGACAGGGGCGGTGAAAAACTGTTTTTT.

Of note for this clone: Additional DNA sequences in this sample encode the identical CDR3. The genes are TRBV6-5 and TRBJ2-5; D is unclear. Trimming shortened V by 6 bases and J by 4 bases, and 15 bases separated the two germline ends. This CDR3 is built from 14 residues. Germline lookup yields CDR1 MNHEY and CDR2 SVGAGI. CDR3 sequence reads: CASSYQSSIETQYF. For the CDR3, the DNA is TGTGCCAGCAGCTACCAGTCTTCAATAGAGACCCAGTACTTC.

The genes are TRBV18 and TRBJ2-1; 7 bases match TRBD1. Trimming cost V 2 bases and J 3 bases; bases outside gene matches: 7. CDR1 and CDR2 from the germline V gene are KGHSH and LQKENI. This CDR3 has 16 residues. The CDR3 loop is CASSPLVTGDYNEQFF. CDR3 coding DNA: TGTGCCAGCTCACCATTGGTTACAGGGGACTACAATGAGCAGTTCTTC.

The chain combines TRBV2 with TRBJ1-6; TRBD1 aligns across 9 bases. The germline V gene encodes CDR1 SNHLY and CDR2 FYNNEI. J was trimmed by 6 bases and V by 7 bases; bases with no gene match: 7. This CDR3 is built from 15 residues. The chain's CDR3 is CASTRDRVGNSPLHF. As DNA, the CDR3 is TGTGCCAGCACCAGGGACAGGGTGGGTAATTCACCCCTCCACTTT.

The genes are TRBV5-1 and TRBJ2-3; no clear D gene. CDR1 is SGHRS, CDR2 YFSETQ, per germline. Trimming removed 4 bases from V and 0 bases from J, with 9 bases in between. This CDR3 is 14 amino acids long. CDR3 DNA sequence: TGCGCCAGCAGCGTTCCGACTAGCACAGATACGCAGTATTTT. It encodes CASSVPTSTDTQYF.

J is TRBJ2-2 and V is TRBV9; no reliable D call. V gave up 0 bases and J gave up 1 base, with 7 bases separating them. CDR1 is SGDLS, CDR2 YYNGEE, per germline. The CDR3 loop spans 15 amino acids. The CDR3 region has the DNA TGTGCCAGCAGCGTAGCAAACTGGAACACCGGGGAGCTGTTTTTT. This gives the protein CASSVANWNTGELFF. The full variable domain, with the rest looked up from reference TRBV9 and TRBJ2-2, is DSGVTQTPKHLITATGQRVTLRCSPRSGDLSVYWYQQSLDQGLQFLIQYYNGEERAKGNILERFSAQQFPDLHSELNLSSLELGDSALYFCASSVANWNTGELFFGEGSRLTVL.

V and J are TRBV28 and TRBJ2-2; D not certain. The CDR3 length is 13 residues. Germline V gives CDR1 MDHEN, CDR2 SYDVKM. Trimming pared 1 base from V and 7 bases from J, leaving 7 bases between. The CDR3 DNA is TGTGCCAGCAGTTTATCTAGTCACGGGGAGCTGTTTTTT. Its translation: CASSLSSHGELFF. The whole variable domain, filled in from reference TRBV28 and TRBJ2-2, reads DVKVTQSSRYLVKRTGEKVFLECVQDMDHENMFWYRQDPGLGLRLIYFSYDVKMKEKGDIPEGYSVSREKKERFSLILESASTNQTSMYLCASSLSSHGELFFGEGSRLTVL.